The 30 T cell receptor beta chains in this list originate from one sample, sequenced in a study of identical twins. TCRdb re-called the 5' RACE reads with MiXCR, one entry per CDR3 protein. The sample consists of approximately 210,000 distinct CDR3 sequences, approximately 15% of them appearing once. Another study also made use of these data, one on T cells expressing NK-cell markers.

The sequenced material came from CD8+ T cells sorted from blood. The origin of the receptors is a woman between 18 and 30 years old in good health.

This clonotype was picked up many times. The genes are TRBV12-3 or TRBV12-4 and TRBJ2-5; D not certain. The length of the CDR3 is 12 residues. Between the trimmed V and J ends, which lost 6 bases and 5 bases, there was a span of 10 bases. CDR3 bases: TGTGCCAGCAGCTTGACCGTGGAGACCCAGTACTTC. It encodes CASSLTVETQYF.

This clonotype came up a few times. The chain links TRBV7-8 to TRBJ1-2; D not resolved. Germline V gene lookup returns CDR1 SGHVS and CDR2 FQNEAQ. V was trimmed by 1 base and J by 8 bases, leaving 8 bases between them. This CDR3 comprises 12 residues. The CDR3 loop is CASSLDGLGYTF. CDR3 nucleotides: TGTGCCAGCAGCTTAGACGGGCTCGGCTACACCTTC.

The chain joins TRBV4-2 to TRBJ1-6, with TRBD1 identical over 11 bases. CDR1 LGHNA and CDR2 YNFKEQ come from the germline V gene. The CDR3 loop spans 18 amino acids. The V and J ends lost 4 bases and 6 bases, in that order; junction bases with no gene match: 11. CDR3 sequence (DNA): TGTGCCAGCAGCCCCAACGCGGGGGGACAGGGGGTTAATTCACCCCTCCACTTT. Encoded protein: CASSPNAGGQGVNSPLHF.

The chain joins TRBV7-2 to TRBJ2-3; TRBD2 is a possible D gene (6 bases). Trimming removed 5 bases at V and 3 bases at J, with 15 bases between. This CDR3 has 15 amino acids. CDR1 is SGHTA and CDR2 is FQGNSA in the germline V gene. The CDR3, as DNA: TGTGCCAGCAGCGCACTAAGCGGGTGGACAGATACGCAGTATTTT. Translated: CASSALSGWTDTQYF.

V is TRBV7-9 and J is TRBJ2-2; D is uncertain. The CDR3 runs to 14 residues. V gave up 2 bases and J gave up 6 bases, with 10 bases separating them. The V gene's germline CDR1 is SEHNR and CDR2 FQNEAQ (reference sequence). The CDR3 reads CASSLSGPAGELFF. The CDR3 nucleotides are TGTGCCAGCAGCTTATCAGGCCCCGCCGGGGAGCTGTTTTTT.

This clonotype was detected many times. The DNA for the CDR3 is TGTGCCAGCAGCTTAGGGTGGGGGCCCCAGCATTTT. Translated, it gives CASSLGWGPQHF. This rearrangement joins TRBV7-9 to TRBJ1-5; no clear D gene. This CDR3 contains 12 residues. The V gene's germline CDR1 is SEHNR and CDR2 FQNEAQ (reference sequence). The ends were cut back, 1 base at V and 9 bases at J, with 7 bases in the middle.

This clonotype has more than one count but fewer than ten. The V gene is TRBV7-6, the J gene TRBJ2-3; D is unresolved. Trimming cost V 5 bases and J 3 bases, with 18 bases left between them. This CDR3 is built from 16 residues. CDR1 and CDR2 (germline): SGHVS, FNYEAQ. CDR3 DNA: TGTGCCAGCAGCCCTGGGGTTGATTTGGGGACAGATACGCAGTATTTT. This sequence encodes CASSPGVDLGTDTQYF.

This clonotype has at least ten counts. V usage is TRBV20-1 and J usage is TRBJ2-7; 9 bases are shared with TRBD2. CDR3 size: 13 residues. Per the germline V gene, CDR1 is DFQATT and CDR2 is SNEGSKA (reference sequence). J lost 4 bases, V lost 5 bases, and 6 bases had no gene match. The CDR3 DNA reads TGCAGTGCTCGGGGGCTAGCGGGATACGAGCAGTACTTC. Its translation is CSARGLAGYEQYF.

As DNA, the CDR3 is TGTGCCAGCAGCCAACTCCTTTCTAGCACAGATACGCAGTATTTT. Translating gives CASSQLLSSTDTQYF. V usage is TRBV14 and J usage is TRBJ2-3; no clear D. CDR1 is SGHDN, CDR2 FVKESK, per germline. Trimming removed 2 bases at V and 0 bases at J, with 9 bases between. CDR3 size: 15 residues.

The chain combines TRBV14 with TRBJ1-4, with D unresolved. The CDR3 is 12 amino acids. Germline V gene lookup returns CDR1 SGHDN and CDR2 FVKESK. V lost 3 bases, J lost 12 bases, and 11 bases lay in between. CDR3 nucleotide sequence: TGTGCCAGCAGCCACCAAGCCGGGGAACTGTTTTTT. Its translation: CASSHQAGELFF.

This clonotype was detected a few times. This chain links TRBV9 with TRBJ2-7; 11 bases align to TRBD2. The CDR3 length is 15 residues. Germline trimming cut 4 bases from V and 0 bases from J; bases unmatched to any gene: 3. CDR1 and CDR2 (germline): SGDLS, YYNGEE. The CDR3 DNA is TGTGCCAGCAGCATAACTAGCGGGGGCTCCTACGAGCAGTACTTC. Protein product: CASSITSGGSYEQYF.

This clonotype was counted between two and nine times. V usage is TRBV9 and J usage is TRBJ2-3; D gene unclear. Germline V gives CDR1 SGDLS, CDR2 YYNGEE. This CDR3 has 15 amino acids. The V end was cut by 4 bases, the J end by 2 bases, with 14 bases between. The CDR3 loop is CASSPSRGVTDTQYF. In nucleotides, the CDR3 is TGTGCCAGCAGCCCCAGCAGAGGAGTCACAGATACGCAGTATTTT.

The chain uses TRBV2 and TRBJ2-1; D is unresolved. The germline V gene encodes CDR1 SNHLY and CDR2 FYNNEI. V was trimmed by 6 bases and J by 5 bases, leaving 11 bases between them. This CDR3 contains 13 residues. The chain's CDR3 is CASSADTNNEQFF. CDR3 nucleotides: TGTGCCAGCAGCGCCGACACGAACAATGAGCAGTTCTTC.

There are many counts of this clonotype. The chain has TRBV28 and TRBJ2-7; 8 bases are a match to TRBD1. The CDR3 sequence is 16 residues long. The V and J ends lost 5 bases and 4 bases, in that order; junction bases with no gene match: 13. CDR1 and CDR2 (germline): MDHEN, SYDVKM. DNA for the CDR3: TGTGCCAGCAGTCAAACGACAGGGGTTTTAGCTTACGAGCAGTACTTC. Protein sequence: CASSQTTGVLAYEQYF.

The chain has TRBV7-2 and TRBJ2-2; possible D gene TRBD1, 5 bases. This CDR3 spans 15 amino acids. The V end was cut by 5 bases, the J end by 3 bases, with 13 bases between. CDR1 and CDR2 (germline): SGHTA, FQGNSA. The CDR3 loop reads CASSPFPGYTGELFF. DNA of the CDR3: TGTGCCAGCAGCCCGTTCCCAGGGTACACCGGGGAGCTGTTTTTT.

This clonotype was seen more than once but under ten times. V gene TRBV9 combines with J gene TRBJ1-1; a weak D match, TRBD1 (6 bases). This CDR3 has 14 amino acids. V was clipped by 6 bases and J by 4 bases, with 16 bases between them. Germline lookup yields CDR1 SGDLS and CDR2 YYNGEE. In DNA form, the CDR3 reads TGTGCCAGCACCCCCGGGGGGGCGACCACTGAAGCTTTCTTT. Encoded protein: CASTPGGATTEAFF.

V usage is TRBV6-5 and J usage is TRBJ2-7; D could derive from TRBD1 or TRBD2 (5 bases each). Deletions cut 4 bases from V and 6 bases from J, with 13 bases between. The length of the CDR3 is 13 residues. CDR1 and CDR2 (germline): MNHEY, SVGAGI. The CDR3 region is CASSSPTGGEQYF. DNA for the CDR3: TGTGCCAGCAGTTCCCCGACTGGGGGCGAGCAGTACTTC.

V is TRBV20-1 and J is TRBJ2-1; unclear D gene. Trimming removed 6 bases from V and 4 bases from J, with 4 bases in between. The CDR3 has 10 residues. Per germline, CDR1 DFQATT and CDR2 SNEGSKA (reference sequence). The CDR3 region is CSAQYNEQFF. For the CDR3, the DNA is TGCAGTGCCCAGTACAATGAGCAGTTCTTC.

This clonotype was counted once. V usage is TRBV20-1 and J usage is TRBJ2-4; tentative D call: TRBD2 (6 bases). Germline V CDR1 and CDR2: DFQATT, SNEGSKA (reference sequence). The CDR3 length is 13 residues. V lost 6 bases and J lost 9, with 18 bases in between. CDR3 DNA sequence: TGCAGTGCAAGGACGGGGGAAGCGGGCATTCAGTACTTC. This sequence encodes CSARTGEAGIQYF.

This clonotype was detected a few times. This chain joins TRBV18 and TRBJ1-2; the D gene is possibly TRBD1 (6 bases). The V gene lost 4 bases and the J gene lost 2 bases, with 14 bases spanning the gap. CDR1 is KGHSH and CDR2 is LQKENI in the germline V gene. The CDR3 sequence is 15 residues long. CDR3 sequence: CASSQTGTHNYGYTF. The CDR3 nucleotides read TGTGCCAGCTCACAAACCGGGACACACAACTATGGCTACACCTTC.

V gene TRBV9 combines with J gene TRBJ2-7, with D possibly being TRBD2 (6 bases). The CDR3 runs to 16 residues. V was trimmed by 3 bases and J by 3 bases, leaving 19 bases between them. Germline V gene sequence: CDR1 SGDLS, CDR2 YYNGEE. CDR3 DNA: TGTGCCAGCAGCGGCCCCCCGGGATCGGGAGACTACGAGCAGTACTTC. It codes for CASSGPPGSGDYEQYF.

Only a few counts were recorded for this clonotype. The chain couples TRBV7-3 to TRBJ2-1, with 15 bases fitting TRBD2. The germline V gene has CDR1 SGHTA and CDR2 FQGTGA. J lost 8 bases, V lost 3 bases, and 5 bases had no gene match. This CDR3 is built from 16 residues. The CDR3 reads CASSLGLAGGVYEQFF. The CDR3 DNA reads TGTGCCAGCAGCTTGGGACTAGCGGGGGGAGTCTATGAGCAGTTCTTC.

V is TRBV12-3 or TRBV12-4 and J is TRBJ2-2; D tentatively fits TRBD1 or TRBD2 (5 bases each). The CDR3 has 12 residues. The ends were cut back, 3 bases at V and 9 bases at J, with 8 bases in the middle. CDR3 loop: CASSFGARELFF. CDR3 in DNA: TGTGCCAGCAGTTTCGGGGCCCGGGAGCTGTTTTTT.

This clonotype turned up a few times. The chain links TRBV2 to TRBJ2-1; TRBD2 matches 7 bases. V shed 7 bases and J 5 bases; nucleotides not matched to a gene: 5. This CDR3 is built from 13 residues. Germline V gene lookup returns CDR1 SNHLY and CDR2 FYNNEI. The chain's CDR3 is CASTWGGNNEQFF. In nucleotides, the CDR3 is TGTGCCAGCACATGGGGGGGAAACAATGAGCAGTTCTTC.

This clonotype turned up a few times. The chain recombines TRBV6-5 with TRBJ2-2; TRBD1 matches 7 bases. V lost 0 bases to trimming and J lost 7 bases; unmatched junction nucleotides: 5. The germline CDR1 and CDR2 sequences are MNHEY and SVGAGI. The CDR3 totals 15 residues. The CDR3 DNA sequence: TGTGCCAGCAGTTACTCCGACAGGGTAGACGGGGAGCTGTTTTTT. Protein: CASSYSDRVDGELFF.

The table lists this clonotype with a few counts. This chain joins TRBV7-6 and TRBJ2-1; weak D call: TRBD2 (6 bases). Trimming took off 3 bases at V and 12 bases at J, with 9 bases between the two ends. CDR1 is SGHVS, CDR2 FNYEAQ, per germline. This CDR3 comprises 11 residues. CDR3 in DNA: TGTGCCAGCAGCTTGGAGGGAAGGCAGTTCTTC. It specifies CASSLEGRQFF.

This chain links TRBV2 with TRBJ2-2; 7 nucleotides line up with TRBD2. The V segment lost 8 bases and the J segment 3 bases; nucleotides outside the gene matches: 0. CDR3 length equals 12 residues. Looked up from germline, CDR1 is SNHLY and CDR2 is FYNNEI. The CDR3 region is CASGRDTGELFF. CDR3 DNA sequence: TGTGCCAGCGGGAGGGACACCGGGGAGCTGTTTTTT.

This clonotype was seen at least ten times. The CDR3 region has the DNA TGCGCCAGCAGCTTGGCGGGGGCGGGGGAAGCTTTCTTT. Its translation: CASSLAGAGEAFF. This sequence joins TRBV5-1 and TRBJ1-1; D is possibly TRBD1 (6 bases). The CDR3 contains 13 residues. Germline V gene lookup returns CDR1 SGHRS and CDR2 YFSETQ. V lost 0 bases and J lost 8, with 11 bases in between.

The rearrangement uses TRBV6-1 and TRBJ2-7; 9 bases align to TRBD1. V dropped 6 bases and J dropped 3; count of bases not matched to a gene: 9. The CDR3 spans 15 residues. CDR1 MNHNS and CDR2 SASEGT come from the germline V gene. The CDR3 bases are TGTGCCAGCAGCATAACCGGGACAGGGAACTACGAGCAGTACTTC. Translation gives CASSITGTGNYEQYF.

The J gene is TRBJ1-2, the V gene TRBV20-1, with D tentatively TRBD1 (5 bases). The ends were cut back, 2 bases at V and 3 bases at J, with 10 bases in the middle. The germline V gene encodes CDR1 DFQATT and CDR2 SNEGSKA (reference sequence). This CDR3 is 13 amino acids long. CDR3 in amino acids: CSARMGQDYGYTF. The CDR3 DNA sequence: TGCAGTGCTAGAATGGGGCAGGACTATGGCTACACCTTC.